Each of the 2 T cell receptor beta chains below was sequenced from the same sample in a study of blood T cell repertoires in COVID-19. Sequenced by immunoSEQ multiplex PCR; TCRdb stores in-frame clones only, minus some. The sample has around 250,000 clones, just over 85% seen once; the top ten hold less than 3%. The specimen was peripheral blood. The origin of the receptors is a woman under 40 with active or convalescent COVID-19.

V is TRBV3-1 (or the pseudogene TRBV3-2) and J is TRBJ1-1; 7 nucleotides match TRBD1. Germline V gives CDR1 LGHDT, CDR2 YNNKEL (reference sequence). The CDR3 loop spans 14 amino acids. The ends lost 5 bases at V and 4 bases at J; junction bases unmatched: 7. CDR3 coding DNA: TGTGCCAGCAGCAAGACAGGGTTAGGCACTGAAGCTTTCTTT. Its translation: CASSKTGLGTEAFF.

The chain links TRBV5-1 to TRBJ2-1; 8 bases are a match to TRBD2. Germline V gene sequence: CDR1 SGHRS, CDR2 YFSETQ. V was clipped by 1 base and J by 5 bases; unmatched bases: 5. CDR3 length equals 15 residues. The CDR3 DNA reads as TGCGCCAGCAGCTTGTCGGGACTAGGGAACAATGAGCAGTTCTTC. This sequence encodes CASSLSGLGNNEQFF.